The 31 T cell receptor beta chains below come from one sample, sequenced in a study of blood T cell repertoires in COVID-19. Generated by immunoSEQ multiplex PCR, the TCRdb table keeps only in-frame clones and is missing some. The sample lists 180,000 or so clones; 80% were seen once. Sequenced: PBMCs or T cells enriched from blood (not recorded which). The receptors originated from a man in his sixties who had been exposed to COVID-19.

Sample share makes this clone medium-sized. This chain joins TRBV4-3 and TRBJ1-1; 8 positions agree with TRBD1. The length of the CDR3 is 15 residues. The trim removed 1 base at V and 5 bases at J, leaving 6 bases unmatched. Germline V gene data show CDR1 as LGHNA and CDR2 as YSLEER. CDR3 loop: CASSQARGLGTEAFF. CDR3 coding DNA: TGCGCCAGCAGCCAAGCCAGGGGGCTCGGGACTGAAGCTTTCTTT.

Here the CDR3 DNA reads TGTGCCAGCAGCTCTAGCGGGAGCTGGTACAATGAGCAGTTCTTC. Residues: CASSSSGSWYNEQFF. The V gene is TRBV3-1 (or the pseudogene TRBV3-2), the J gene TRBJ2-1; 10 bases fit TRBD2. V was pared by 5 bases and J by 4 bases, with 5 bases of the junction left unmatched. The germline CDR1 and CDR2 sequences are LGHDT and YNNKEL (reference sequence). This CDR3 is 15 amino acids long.

This clone turned up a few times. J is TRBJ2-7 and V is TRBV5-6, with TRBD2 identical over 15 bases. Per the germline V gene, CDR1 is SGHDT and CDR2 is YYEEEE. Trimming took 2 bases from V and 7 from J; bases not matched to a gene: 7. This CDR3 spans 16 amino acids. CDR3 protein: CASSFGLAGGPGEQYF. The CDR3 coding sequence is TGTGCCAGCAGCTTCGGACTAGCGGGAGGGCCAGGAGAGCAGTACTTC.

This clone was detected once. The rearrangement uses TRBV29-1 and TRBJ1-2; TRBD1 is a possible D gene (6 bases). CDR1 is SQVTM, CDR2 ANQGSEA, per germline. The V end was cut by 2 bases, the J end by 6 bases, with 7 bases between. The CDR3 has 11 amino acids. The CDR3 reads CSVERDNGYTF. The CDR3 DNA reads TGCAGCGTTGAACGGGACAATGGCTACACCTTC.

This sequence joins TRBV6-2 or TRBV6-3 and TRBJ2-7; 7 bases are a match to TRBD1. The V gene end was trimmed by 6 bases and the J gene end by 6 bases; junction bases not matched to a gene: 11. The V gene's germline CDR1 is MNHEY and CDR2 SVGEGT. The CDR3 consists of 14 residues. As DNA, the CDR3 is TGTGCCAGCAGCTTAAGACAGGGTCCGGGCGAGCAGTACTTC. Translating gives CASSLRQGPGEQYF.

The CDR3 loop is CASSLSPGNYGYTF. CDR3 nucleotides: TGTGCCAGCAGCTTGTCTCCGGGGAACTATGGCTACACCTTC. The chain couples TRBV5-5 to TRBJ1-2; D remains ambiguous. This CDR3 comprises 14 residues. Germline V lookup: CDR1 SGHKS, CDR2 YYEKEE (reference sequence). Trimming removed 1 base at V and 2 bases at J, with 9 bases between. The entire variable domain, with the rest obtained from reference TRBV5-5 and TRBJ1-2, is as follows: DAGVTQSPTHLIKTRGQQVTLRCSPISGHKSVSWYQQVLGQGPQFIFQYYEKEERGRGNFPDRFSARQFPNYSSELNVNALLLGDSALYLCASSLSPGNYGYTFGSGTRLTVV.

V and J are TRBV19 and TRBJ1-6; 7 bases align to TRBD1. Germline loops: CDR1 LNHDA, CDR2 SQIVND (reference sequence). The CDR3 has 14 residues. V was pared by 7 bases and J by 10 bases, with 10 bases of the junction left unmatched. DNA of the CDR3: TGTGCCAGTACACCGGGACAGTGGACGTCACCCCTCCACTTT. Protein sequence: CASTPGQWTSPLHF.

The chain couples TRBV18 to TRBJ1-3, with D perhaps TRBD1 (6 bases). CDR1 is KGHSH, CDR2 LQKENI, per germline. The V end was cut by 6 bases, the J end by 4 bases, with 13 bases between. The CDR3 has 14 residues. CDR3 protein: CASSPRGDGNTIYF. For the CDR3, the DNA is TGTGCCAGCTCCCCCAGGGGCGACGGAAACACCATATATTTT.

The genes are TRBV4-3 and TRBJ2-4; 10 bases map to TRBD2. The CDR3 runs to 16 residues. The germline V gene has CDR1 LGHNA and CDR2 YSLEER. After removal of 1 base from V and 0 bases from J, the junction contained 0 bases not matched to a gene. CDR3 bases: TGCGCCAGCAGCCAAGTAGCGGGAGGAGCCAAAAACATTCAGTACTTC. Encoded protein: CASSQVAGGAKNIQYF.

The rearrangement uses TRBV6-5 and TRBJ2-2; D not resolved. CDR1 and CDR2 (germline): MNHEY, SVGAGI. The V and J ends lost 8 bases and 3 bases respectively, with 13 bases between them. The CDR3 has 14 residues. The CDR3 here is CASRSVVYTGELFF. The DNA of the CDR3 is TGTGCCAGCCGGTCGGTAGTCTACACCGGGGAGCTGTTTTTT.

The V and J genes are TRBV18 and TRBJ2-7, with D maybe TRBD1 (6 bases). V dropped 2 bases and J dropped 3 bases, with 8 bases sitting between them. The CDR3 is 13 amino acids. Germline V gene lookup returns CDR1 KGHSH and CDR2 LQKENI. Here the CDR3 reads CASSPKQGYEQYF. The CDR3 DNA sequence: TGTGCCAGCTCACCAAAACAGGGCTACGAGCAGTACTTC.

This chain connects TRBV5-6 to TRBJ1-1, with 9 bases that match TRBD1. Germline CDR1 and CDR2: SGHDT and YYEEEE. The CDR3 loop spans 15 amino acids. After removal of 5 bases from V and 1 base from J, the junction contained 6 bases not matched to a gene. The CDR3 DNA sequence: TGTGCCAGCAGTCATGGACAGGGGAGGAACACTGAAGCTTTCTTT. The encoded protein is CASSHGQGRNTEAFF.

The chain uses TRBV12-5 and TRBJ2-2; D not certain. The ends were cut back, 6 bases at V and 8 bases at J, with 7 bases in the middle. Looked up from germline, CDR1 is LGHNT and CDR2 is FRNRAP. The CDR3 extends over 11 amino acids. CDR3 amino acids: CASGRQGELFF. Here the CDR3 DNA reads TGTGCTAGTGGGCGTCAAGGGGAGCTGTTTTTT.

This rearrangement joins TRBV27 to TRBJ2-1; TRBD2 might be the D (6 bases). Germline CDR1 is MNHEY and CDR2 is SMNVEV (reference sequence). The CDR3 consists of 15 residues. V gave up 7 bases and J gave up 0 bases, with 13 bases separating them. The CDR3 protein is CASTQDGSSYNEQFF. Written as DNA, the CDR3 is TGTGCCAGCACCCAAGACGGGAGCTCCTACAATGAGCAGTTCTTC.

V gene TRBV6-1 combines with J gene TRBJ2-3; 7 positions agree with TRBD1. The CDR3 is 17 amino acids. The germline gives CDR1 MNHNS, CDR2 SASEGT. J was trimmed by 4 bases and V by 4 bases; bases with no gene match: 14. The CDR3 reads CASSGALRDSHADTQYF. The DNA of the CDR3 is TGTGCCAGCAGTGGGGCCCTCCGGGACAGTCATGCAGATACGCAGTATTTT.

In the case of this clone: A much larger clone lies one base from this, so it may be a read error. The V call is TRBV7-3, the J call TRBJ2-2; 13 bases are a match to TRBD2. This CDR3 is built from 16 residues. V lost 5 bases and J lost 3; bases outside the gene matches: 3. Germline V gives CDR1 SGHTA, CDR2 FQGTGA. The CDR3 region has the DNA TGTGCCAGCAGCCCCGGACTAGCGGGAGACACCGGGGAGCTGTTTTTT. Protein product: CASSPGLAGDTGELFF.

V usage is TRBV2 and J usage is TRBJ2-7; the match to TRBD1 covers 7 bases. J was trimmed by 2 bases and V by 1 base; bases with no gene match: 2. CDR1 is SNHLY and CDR2 is FYNNEI in the germline V gene. The length of the CDR3 is 14 residues. The CDR3 reads CASSEDRGPYEQYF. As DNA, the CDR3 is TGTGCCAGCAGTGAAGACAGGGGCCCCTACGAGCAGTACTTC.

The rearrangement links TRBV19 to TRBJ2-1; D is possibly TRBD1 (5 bases). V dropped 0 bases and J dropped 0 bases, with 12 bases sitting between them. CDR1 and CDR2 (germline): LNHDA, SQIVND (reference sequence). The CDR3 has 17 amino acids. This CDR3 is CASSIDFGASSYNEQFF. The CDR3 nucleotides read TGTGCCAGTAGTATAGATTTTGGGGCTAGCTCCTACAATGAGCAGTTCTTC.

The V gene is TRBV25-1, the J gene TRBJ2-5; TRBD1 matches at 9 bases. V trimming: 1 base; J trimming: 1 base; junction bases outside the gene matches: 4. Germline CDR1 reads MGHDK; CDR2 reads SYGVNS. CDR3 length: 16 residues. The CDR3 spells CASSEWRGQGQETQYF. DNA of the CDR3: TGTGCCAGCAGTGAATGGAGGGGACAGGGCCAAGAGACCCAGTACTTC.

The V call is TRBV29-1, the J call TRBJ1-2, with TRBD1 matching 12 bases. J was trimmed by 6 bases and V by 3 bases; bases with no gene match: 8. CDR1 is SQVTM, CDR2 ANQGSEA, per germline. The CDR3 spans 15 residues. The CDR3 DNA follows: TGCAGCGTTGATGGGACAGGGGGCTTTGGGGATGGCTACACCTTC. It is translated as CSVDGTGGFGDGYTF.

This clone was counted only a few times. V gene TRBV14 combines with J gene TRBJ2-7; 8 bases line up with TRBD2. CDR1 SGHDN and CDR2 FVKESK come from the germline V gene. Trimming at V came to 0 bases and at J to 5 bases, leaving 18 bases not matched to a gene. The CDR3 loop spans 19 amino acids. CDR3 in amino acids: CASSQEPFLGKRESNEQYF. CDR3 coding DNA: TGTGCCAGCAGCCAAGAACCTTTTTTAGGGAAGCGGGAGTCAAACGAGCAGTACTTC.

The chain links TRBV20-1 to TRBJ2-3; D remains unclear. The V end was cut by 5 bases, the J end by 7 bases, with 7 bases between. The CDR3 extends over 10 amino acids. Germline CDR1 is DFQATT and CDR2 is SNEGSKA (reference sequence). CDR3 protein: CSAFTNTQYF. CDR3 DNA: TGCAGTGCTTTTACTAATACGCAGTATTTT.

The chain employs TRBV5-1 and TRBJ2-2; D not resolved. Germline V lookup: CDR1 SGHRS, CDR2 YFSETQ. The CDR3 spans 21 residues. Trimming pared 2 bases from V and 0 bases from J, leaving 26 bases between. The CDR3 DNA reads TGCGCCAGCAGCTTAGGAGCCTATCCGACCCCGACCGCGACGAACACCGGGGAGCTGTTTTTT. This codes for CASSLGAYPTPTATNTGELFF.

The rearrangement links TRBV7-6 to TRBJ1-4, with D unclear. Deletions cut 1 base from V and 5 bases from J, with 11 bases between. This CDR3 contains 15 residues. Germline assignment: CDR1 SGHVS and CDR2 FNYEAQ. CDR3 residues: CASSLGAGINEKLFF. The CDR3 region has the DNA TGTGCCAGCAGCTTAGGGGCAGGAATAAATGAAAAACTGTTTTTT.

This clone was seen only a few times. The chain combines TRBV29-1 with TRBJ1-2; no reliable D call. The CDR3 is 12 residues long. Germline V lookup: CDR1 SQVTM, CDR2 ANQGSEA. V lost 5 bases and J 4 bases, leaving 11 bases between the germline ends. The CDR3 is CSVMSEVYGYTF. The CDR3 bases are TGCAGCGTTATGTCAGAAGTCTATGGCTACACCTTC.

The genes are TRBV28 and TRBJ2-7; D remains ambiguous. V gave up 3 bases and J gave up 3 bases, with 6 bases separating them. There are 12 residues in the CDR3. Germline V gene sequence: CDR1 MDHEN, CDR2 SYDVKM. This CDR3 reads CASSFFFYEQYF. CDR3 nucleotides: TGTGCCAGCAGTTTTTTCTTCTACGAGCAGTACTTC.

Written as DNA, the CDR3 is TGTGCCAGCAGCTTCGATTTCGGGAGGGCGCAAGAGACCCAGTACTTC. This sequence encodes CASSFDFGRAQETQYF. J is TRBJ2-5 and V is TRBV7-9, with 8 bases that match TRBD2. V trimming: 3 bases; J trimming: 2 bases; junction bases outside the gene matches: 8. The CDR3 runs to 16 residues. CDR1 is SEHNR and CDR2 is FQNEAQ in the germline V gene (reference sequence). Together with reference TRBV7-9 and TRBJ2-5, the CDR3 gives the full variable domain: DTGVSQNPRHKITKRGQNVTFRCDPISEHNRLYWYRQTLGQGPEFLTYFQNEAQLEKSRLLSDRFSAERPKGSFSTLEIQRTEQGDSAMYLCASSFDFGRAQETQYFGPGTRLLVL.

CDR3 coding DNA: TGCGGAACACGGGAGGGAGGCACCGGGGAGCTGTTTTTT. Translated: CGTREGGTGELFF. V and J are TRBV29-1 and TRBJ2-2; 8 positions match TRBD2. CDR1 SQVTM and CDR2 ANQGSEA come from the germline V gene. This CDR3 has 13 residues.

The chain employs TRBV27 and TRBJ2-7; D is possibly TRBD1 (5 bases). CDR1 is MNHEY and CDR2 is SMNVEV in the germline V gene (reference sequence). The CDR3 covers 15 residues. Trimming pared 8 bases from V and 4 bases from J, leaving 21 bases between. The chain's CDR3 is CASRMTATNHYEQYF. DNA for the CDR3: TGTGCCAGCCGCATGACAGCGACGAACCATTACGAGCAGTACTTC.

V gene TRBV23-1 combines with J gene TRBJ1-1, with 8 bases identical to TRBD1. TRBV23-1 is annotated as an ORF whose role is uncertain. This CDR3 comprises 15 residues. V lost 3 bases, J lost 3 bases, and 6 bases stayed unmatched. The CDR3 DNA follows: TGCGCCAGCAGTCACCCGACAGGGGTTGACACTGAAGCTTTCTTT. Translating gives CASSHPTGVDTEAFF.

The genes are TRBV7-9 and TRBJ2-2, with 9 bases fitting TRBD2. Looked up from germline, CDR1 is SEHNR and CDR2 is FQNEAQ (reference sequence). The CDR3 loop spans 18 amino acids. J lost 3 bases, V lost 0 bases, and 8 bases had no gene match. The CDR3 loop reads CASSLARRREGDTGELFF. CDR3 nucleotide sequence: TGTGCCAGCAGCTTAGCGCGAAGGCGGGAGGGAGACACCGGGGAGCTGTTTTTT.